This entry concerns a single TCR beta chain. Its antigen is currently unknown. TCR alpha and TCR beta cDNA libraries carrying sample barcodes and UMIs came from 5'RACE with constant-segment primers. One entry per CDR3 protein results from TCRdb running MiXCR on the 5' RACE reads. Of hundreds of thousands of distinct CDR3 sequences in the sample, roughly 22% were seen once. These data come from a study of T-cell memory formation after mild COVID-19. Study observations and caveats: Memory from before infection featured some responding clones, which suggests cross-reactive memory joined. Shrinking CD4+ clones resided mostly in CM and EM, and CD8+ ones in EMRA.

CDR3 size: 15 residues. The V and J ends lost 1 base and 5 bases, in that order; junction bases with no gene match: 6. Germline V gene lookup returns CDR1 SGHTA and CDR2 FQGNSA. The chain links TRBV7-2 to TRBJ2-7; 9 bases fit TRBD2. This clonotype was sampled from an adult woman who had mild COVID-19 (a few samples of this study predate the infection). Cell type and time point are not known. The source material was PBMCs or a T cell subset sorted from them (not recorded which). The chain's CDR3 is CASSLESSGTNEQYF. The CDR3, as DNA: TGTGCCAGCAGCTTAGAGTCTAGCGGGACCAACGAGCAGTACTTC. Looking up the rest from reference TRBV7-2 and TRBJ2-7 gives the full variable domain: GAGVSQSPSNKVTEKGKDVELRCDPISGHTALYWYRQSLGQGLEFLIYFQGNSAPDKSGLPSDRFSAERTGGSVSTLTIQRTQQEDSAVYLCASSLESSGTNEQYFGPGTRLTVT.